This T cell receptor beta chain was found in a study of blood T cell repertoires in COVID-19. On the study more broadly: T cells, B-cell-depleted T cells, or PBMCs supplied cDNA or gDNA.

Enrollment of patients from Seattle took place during active infection, with longitudinal follow-up. Repertoires were generated with immunoSEQ multiplex PCR, while TCRdb's copy carries only in-frame clones and drops some. The sample includes about 270,000 clones, 86% of them seen just once. CDR3 length equals 14 residues. Trimming at V came to 1 base and at J to 2 bases, leaving 2 bases not matched to a gene. Per germline, CDR1 MNHNS and CDR2 SASEGT. On this clone itself: Other nucleotide sequences from this sample produce the same CDR3.

The sequenced material came from peripheral blood. The sequence was obtained from a woman in her 30s with COVID-19, enrolled during active disease. The chain joins TRBV6-1 to TRBJ2-7; TRBD1 matches 7 bases. The CDR3 region has the DNA TGTGCCAGCAGTGAAGGTCAGGGGGCCTACGAGCAGTACTTC. The encoded protein is CASSEGQGAYEQYF.